This T cell receptor (beta chain) appears in the sequencing data of a study of T cells in Graves' hyperthyroidism and ophthalmopathy. About the study: Staff took peripheral blood when the initial diagnosis was made, before any treatment began.

The germline V gene has CDR1 LGHDT and CDR2 YNNKEL (reference sequence). CDR3 size: 11 residues. Trimming removed 0 bases from V and 5 bases from J, with 1 base in between. General study findings and limits: Blood held most thyroid clonotypes expanded above 0.001 frequency.

The study defined stable Graves' hyperthyroidism as no ophthalmopathy progression within 18 months. Clinical symptoms, serum thyroxine, TRAb, thyroid ultrasound and orbital computed tomography established diagnosis. Details on this clonotype: The antigen remains unidentified.

From RNA transcripts, TCR beta CDR3 regions were amplified. During a first-round RT-PCR of the TCR CDR3, the HTBI primer set was used. From the multiplex PCR reads, TCRdb called clonotypes with MiXCR, one entry per CDR3 protein. The sample lists 600,000 to 750,000 distinct CDR3 sequences; around 15% were seen once. The material sequenced was blood. This clonotype was sampled from a man in his fifties with Graves' hyperthyroidism. The chain combines TRBV3-1 with TRBJ2-5; D remains ambiguous. The CDR3 coding sequence is TGTGCCAGCAGCCAAGACGAGACCCAGTACTTC. Protein: CASSQDETQYF.